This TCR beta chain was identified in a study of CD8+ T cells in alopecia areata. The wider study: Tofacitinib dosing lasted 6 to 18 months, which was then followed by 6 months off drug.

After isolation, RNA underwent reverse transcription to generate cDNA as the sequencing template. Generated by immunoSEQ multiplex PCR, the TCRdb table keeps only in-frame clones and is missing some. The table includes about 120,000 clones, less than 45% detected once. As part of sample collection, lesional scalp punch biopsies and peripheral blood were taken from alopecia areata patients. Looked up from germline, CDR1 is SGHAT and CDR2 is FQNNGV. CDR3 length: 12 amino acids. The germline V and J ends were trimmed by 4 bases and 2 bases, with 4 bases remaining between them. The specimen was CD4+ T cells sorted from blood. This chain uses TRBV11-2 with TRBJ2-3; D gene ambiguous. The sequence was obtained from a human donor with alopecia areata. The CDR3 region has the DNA TGTGCCAGCAGCTCCTTCACAGATACGCAGTATTTT. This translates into CASSSFTDTQYF.